The 5 T cell receptor beta chains in this list originate from one sample, sequenced in a study of blood T cell repertoires in COVID-19. Assay: immunoSEQ multiplex PCR; the TCRdb copy retains only in-frame clones and omits some. The table has 300,000 to 400,000 clones, over 75% seen once. Material: peripheral blood. The receptors shown here come from a man aged 45-60 years with active or convalescent COVID-19.

The genes are TRBV2 and TRBJ2-3; no firm D call. Germline V CDR1 and CDR2: SNHLY, FYNNEI. V was trimmed by 5 bases and J by 4 bases, leaving 7 bases between them. The CDR3 has 12 amino acids. CDR3 bases: TGTGCCAGCAGTCCCGACTCAGATACGCAGTATTTT. Residues: CASSPDSDTQYF.

The V and J genes are TRBV24-1 and TRBJ1-5; 8 bases are a match to TRBD1. The CDR3 covers 13 residues. Per germline, CDR1 KGHDR and CDR2 SFDVKD. Trimming cost V 2 bases and J 7 bases; bases outside gene matches: 0. The CDR3 spells CATSDYRGQPQHF. Here the CDR3 DNA reads TGTGCCACCAGTGATTACAGGGGGCAGCCCCAGCATTTT.

The chain combines TRBV9 with TRBJ1-3; no clear D. The germline V and J ends were trimmed by 1 base and 4 bases, with 6 bases remaining between them. The germline V gene has CDR1 SGDLS and CDR2 YYNGEE. This CDR3 is 13 amino acids long. CDR3 loop: CASSVLSGNTIYF. The CDR3 region has the DNA TGTGCCAGCAGCGTACTATCGGGAAACACCATATATTTT.

The genes are TRBV4-3 and TRBJ1-1, with a tentative D call TRBD1 (5 bases). Germline assignment: CDR1 LGHNA and CDR2 YSLEER. The CDR3 runs to 14 residues. The V end was cut by 0 bases, the J end by 7 bases, with 12 bases between. The CDR3 loop reads CASSQEGVQGEAFF. CDR3 in DNA: TGCGCCAGCAGCCAAGAAGGTGTCCAGGGTGAAGCTTTCTTT.

The chain joins TRBV5-1 to TRBJ1-2; 8 nucleotides align to TRBD1. J lost 5 bases, V lost 1 base, and 4 bases had no gene match. Germline CDR1 and CDR2: SGHRS and YFSETQ. The CDR3 is 14 residues long. The CDR3 DNA sequence: TGCGCCAGCAGCTTGTCGGGACAGGCATATGGCTACACCTTC. It codes for CASSLSGQAYGYTF.